This TCR beta chain is from a study of graft-versus-host responses after intestinal transplantation. Study background: Anti-thymocyte globulin induction, then tacrolimus and steroids for two to four years, went to all recipients. Overall study findings and caveats: Recipient marrow contained GvH clones, some of which appeared first in ileum or blood.

Produced via immunoSEQ multiplex PCR; TCRdb's table is partial and in-frame only. Altogether around 97,000 clones are present, 93% being singletons, with the ten largest covering 0.9% to 1.5%. This clone was seen a single time. The antigen is unknown. The V gene's germline CDR1 is SGHAT and CDR2 FQNNGV. The CDR3 has 15 residues. Trimming cost V 1 base and J 1 base; bases outside gene matches: 4. This rearrangement joins TRBV11-2 to TRBJ2-7; 7 bases fit TRBD1. The specimen was unstimulated CD8+ T cells sorted from spleen or lymph node cells, collected before intestinal transplant. This receptor was taken from a human donor who received an intestinal transplant. The CDR3 spells CASSLVLGQSYEQYF. DNA of the CDR3: TGTGCCAGCAGCTTAGTTTTGGGACAGTCCTACGAGCAGTACTTC. The full variable domain, completed using reference TRBV11-2 and TRBJ2-7, is EAGVAQSPRYKIIEKRQSVAFWCNPISGHATLYWYQQILGQGPKLLIQFQNNGVVDDSQLPKDRFSAERLKGVDSTLKIQPAKLEDSAVYLCASSLVLGQSYEQYFGPGTRLTVT.